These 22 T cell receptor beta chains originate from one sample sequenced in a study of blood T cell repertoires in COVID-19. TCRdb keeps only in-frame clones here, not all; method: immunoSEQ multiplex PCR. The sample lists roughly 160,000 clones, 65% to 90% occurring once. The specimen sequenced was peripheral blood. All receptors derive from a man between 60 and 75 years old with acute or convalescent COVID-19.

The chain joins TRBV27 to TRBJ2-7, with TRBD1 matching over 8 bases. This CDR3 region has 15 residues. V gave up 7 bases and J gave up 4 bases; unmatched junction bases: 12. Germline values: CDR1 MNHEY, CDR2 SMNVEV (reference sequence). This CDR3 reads CASTRSRTGIYEQYF. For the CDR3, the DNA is TGTGCCAGCACCCGTTCTCGGACAGGGATATACGAGCAGTACTTC.

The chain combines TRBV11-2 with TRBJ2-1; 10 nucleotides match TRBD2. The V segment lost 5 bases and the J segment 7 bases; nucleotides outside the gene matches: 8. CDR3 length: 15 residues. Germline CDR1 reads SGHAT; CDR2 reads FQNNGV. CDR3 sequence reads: CASSAAGGPKNEQFF. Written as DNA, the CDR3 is TGTGCCAGCAGCGCAGCGGGAGGGCCAAAGAATGAGCAGTTCTTC.

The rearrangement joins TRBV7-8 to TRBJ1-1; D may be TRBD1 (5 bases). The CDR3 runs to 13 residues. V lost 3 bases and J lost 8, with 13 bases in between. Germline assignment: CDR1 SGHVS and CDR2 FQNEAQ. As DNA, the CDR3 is TGTGCCAGCAGCTTCCTGGCTGGGGCCGAAGCTTTCTTT. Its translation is CASSFLAGAEAFF. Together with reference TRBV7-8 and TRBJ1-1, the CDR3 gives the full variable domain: GAGVSQSPRYKVAKRGQDVALRCDPISGHVSLFWYQQALGQGPEFLTYFQNEAQLDKSGLPSDRFFAERPEGSVSTLKIQRTQQEDSAVYLCASSFLAGAEAFFGQGTRLTVV.

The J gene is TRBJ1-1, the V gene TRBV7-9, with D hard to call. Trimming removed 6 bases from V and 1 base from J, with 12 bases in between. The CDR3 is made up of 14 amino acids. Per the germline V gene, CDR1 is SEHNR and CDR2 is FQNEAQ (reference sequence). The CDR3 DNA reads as TGTGCCAGCAGGAGTCCCGTGCCGAACACTGAAGCTTTCTTT. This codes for CASRSPVPNTEAFF.

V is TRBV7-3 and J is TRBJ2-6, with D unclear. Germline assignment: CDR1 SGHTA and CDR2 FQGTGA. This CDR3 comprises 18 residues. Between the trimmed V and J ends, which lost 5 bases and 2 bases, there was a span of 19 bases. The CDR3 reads CASSPGPPSEPGANVLTF. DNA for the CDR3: TGTGCCAGCAGCCCAGGCCCACCCTCCGAGCCTGGGGCCAACGTCCTGACTTTC. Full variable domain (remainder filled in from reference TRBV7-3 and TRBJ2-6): GAGVSQTPSNKVTEKGKYVELRCDPISGHTALYWYRQSLGQGPEFLIYFQGTGAADDSGLPNDRFFAVRPEGSVSTLKIQRTERGDSAVYLCASSPGPPSEPGANVLTFGAGSRLTVL.

The CDR3 is CASSLQGQDTQYF. DNA of the CDR3: TGCGCCAGCAGCCTTCAGGGGCAGGATACGCAGTATTTT. The chain links TRBV5-1 to TRBJ2-3, with D possibly matching TRBD1 (6 bases). CDR3 size: 13 residues. V was clipped by 4 bases and J by 6 bases, with 12 bases between them. Germline CDR1 reads SGHRS; CDR2 reads YFSETQ. The variable domain in full, completed from reference TRBV5-1 and TRBJ2-3, reads KAGVTQTPRYLIKTRGQQVTLSCSPISGHRSVSWYQQTPGQGLQFLFEYFSETQRNKGNFPGRFSGRQFSNSRSEMNVSTLELGDSALYLCASSLQGQDTQYFGPGTRLTVL.

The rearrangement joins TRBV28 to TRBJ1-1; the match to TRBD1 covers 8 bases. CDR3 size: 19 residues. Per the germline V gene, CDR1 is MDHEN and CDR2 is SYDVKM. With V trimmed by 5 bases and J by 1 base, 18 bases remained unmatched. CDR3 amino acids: CASSIPSGQAAAPNTEAFF. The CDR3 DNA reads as TGTGCCAGCAGTATACCCTCGGGACAGGCGGCAGCGCCGAACACTGAAGCTTTCTTT.

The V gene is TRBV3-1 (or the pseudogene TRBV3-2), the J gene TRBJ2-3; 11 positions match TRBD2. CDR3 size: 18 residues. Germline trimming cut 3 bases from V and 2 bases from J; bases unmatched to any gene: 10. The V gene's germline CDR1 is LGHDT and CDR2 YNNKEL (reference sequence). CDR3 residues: CASSHPQGSGRATDTQYF. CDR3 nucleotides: TGTGCCAGCAGCCACCCCCAGGGTAGCGGGAGGGCCACAGATACGCAGTATTTT.

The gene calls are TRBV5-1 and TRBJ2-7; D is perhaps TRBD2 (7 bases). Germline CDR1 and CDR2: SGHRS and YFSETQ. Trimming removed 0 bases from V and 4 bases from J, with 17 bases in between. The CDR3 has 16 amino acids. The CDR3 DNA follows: TGCGCCAGCAGCTTGGCGGGGGGCCTAGGTTTGTACGAGCAGTACTTC. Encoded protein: CASSLAGGLGLYEQYF.

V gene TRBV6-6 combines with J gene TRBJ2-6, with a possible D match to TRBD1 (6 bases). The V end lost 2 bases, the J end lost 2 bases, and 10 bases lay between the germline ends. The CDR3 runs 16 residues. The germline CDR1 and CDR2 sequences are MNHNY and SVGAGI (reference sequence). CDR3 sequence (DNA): TGTGCCAGCAGTTACCCTCAGGGGACTGGGGCCAACGTCCTGACTTTC. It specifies CASSYPQGTGANVLTF.

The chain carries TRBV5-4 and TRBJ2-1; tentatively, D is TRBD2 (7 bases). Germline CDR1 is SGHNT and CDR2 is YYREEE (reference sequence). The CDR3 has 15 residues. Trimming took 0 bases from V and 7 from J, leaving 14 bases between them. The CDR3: CASSLGGGRSNEQFF. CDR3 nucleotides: TGTGCCAGCAGCTTGGGGGGGGGCCGGAGTAATGAGCAGTTCTTC. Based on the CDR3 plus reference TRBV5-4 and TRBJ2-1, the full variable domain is ETGVTQSPTHLIKTRGQQVTLRCSSQSGHNTVSWYQQALGQGPQFIFQYYREEENGRGNFPPRFSGLQFPNYSSELNVNALELDDSALYLCASSLGGGRSNEQFFGPGTRLTVL.

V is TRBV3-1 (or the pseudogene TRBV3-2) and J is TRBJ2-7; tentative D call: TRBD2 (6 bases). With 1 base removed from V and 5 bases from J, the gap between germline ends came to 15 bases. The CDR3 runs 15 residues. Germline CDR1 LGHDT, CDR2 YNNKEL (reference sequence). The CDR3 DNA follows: TGTGCCAGCAGCCAAGCAATACGGCCGGGGGACGAGCAGTACTTC. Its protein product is CASSQAIRPGDEQYF.

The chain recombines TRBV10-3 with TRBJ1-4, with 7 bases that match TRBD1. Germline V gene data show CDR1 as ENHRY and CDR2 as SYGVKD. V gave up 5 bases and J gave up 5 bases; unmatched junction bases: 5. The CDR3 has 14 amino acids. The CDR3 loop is CAISRDRLNEKLFF. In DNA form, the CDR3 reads TGTGCCATCAGTCGGGACAGACTCAATGAAAAACTGTTTTTT.

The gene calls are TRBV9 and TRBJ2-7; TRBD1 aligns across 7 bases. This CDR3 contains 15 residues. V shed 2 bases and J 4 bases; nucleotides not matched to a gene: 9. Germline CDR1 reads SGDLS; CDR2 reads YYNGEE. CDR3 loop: CASSVGTDEPYEQYF. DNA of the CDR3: TGTGCCAGCAGCGTCGGGACAGACGAACCTTACGAGCAGTACTTC.

The CDR3 sequence is CSAIGGNTQYF. DNA for the CDR3: TGCAGTGCTATTGGCGGAAATACGCAGTATTTT. The chain links TRBV20-1 to TRBJ2-3; D gene unclear. Germline V gene sequence: CDR1 DFQATT, CDR2 SNEGSKA (reference sequence). Trimming took 4 bases from V and 7 from J, leaving 9 bases between them. The CDR3 is 11 residues long.

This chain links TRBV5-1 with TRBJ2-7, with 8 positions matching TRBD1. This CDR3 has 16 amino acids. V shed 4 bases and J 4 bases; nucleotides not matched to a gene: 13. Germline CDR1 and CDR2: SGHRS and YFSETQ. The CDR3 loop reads CASSPGVAGGLYEQYF. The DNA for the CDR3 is TGCGCCAGCAGCCCGGGGGTGGCAGGGGGCTTATACGAGCAGTACTTC.

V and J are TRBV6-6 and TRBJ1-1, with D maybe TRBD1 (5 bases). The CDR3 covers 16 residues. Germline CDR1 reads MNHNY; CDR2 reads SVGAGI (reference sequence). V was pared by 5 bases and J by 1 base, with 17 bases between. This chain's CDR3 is CASSGNRGGWNTEAFF. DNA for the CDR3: TGTGCCAGCAGTGGCAACCGGGGGGGGTGGAACACTGAAGCTTTCTTT.

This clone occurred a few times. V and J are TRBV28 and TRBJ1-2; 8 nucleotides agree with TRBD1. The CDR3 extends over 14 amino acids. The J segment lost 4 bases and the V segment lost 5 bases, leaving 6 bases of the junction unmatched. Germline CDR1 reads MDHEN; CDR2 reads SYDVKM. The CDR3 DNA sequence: TGTGCCAGCAGTGGGACAGGTCATGGCTATGGCTACACCTTC. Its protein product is CASSGTGHGYGYTF.

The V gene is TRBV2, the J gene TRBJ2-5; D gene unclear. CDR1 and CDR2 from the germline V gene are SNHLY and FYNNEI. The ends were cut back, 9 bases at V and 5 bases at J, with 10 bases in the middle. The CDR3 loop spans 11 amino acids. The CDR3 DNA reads TGTGCCAGTTCTGTCCGTGAGACCCAGTACTTC. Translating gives CASSVRETQYF.

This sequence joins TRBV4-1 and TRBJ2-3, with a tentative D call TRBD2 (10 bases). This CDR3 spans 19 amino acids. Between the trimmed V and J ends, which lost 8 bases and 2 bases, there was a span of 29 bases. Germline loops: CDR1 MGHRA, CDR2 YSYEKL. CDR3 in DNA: TGCGCCAGCGTCTCGGGACAGGGTAGGCTAGCGGGAGCCACAGATACGCAGTATTTT. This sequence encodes CASVSGQGRLAGATDTQYF.

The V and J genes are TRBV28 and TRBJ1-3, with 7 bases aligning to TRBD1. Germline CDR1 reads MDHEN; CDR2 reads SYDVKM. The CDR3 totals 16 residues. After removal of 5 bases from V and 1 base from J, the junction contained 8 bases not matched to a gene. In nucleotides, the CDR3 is TGTGCCAGCAGTCCCCCCGCAGGGGGTTCTGGAAACACCATATATTTT. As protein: CASSPPAGGSGNTIYF.

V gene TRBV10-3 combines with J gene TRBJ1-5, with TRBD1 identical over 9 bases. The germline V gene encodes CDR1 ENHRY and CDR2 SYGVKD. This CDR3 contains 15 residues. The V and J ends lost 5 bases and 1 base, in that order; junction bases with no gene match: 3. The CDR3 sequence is CAISWDRDSNQPQHF. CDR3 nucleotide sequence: TGTGCCATCAGTTGGGACAGGGACAGCAATCAGCCCCAGCATTTT.